Sequencing of this TCR beta chain was carried out in a study of somatic mutations in cytotoxic T cells in rheumatoid arthritis. Overall study findings and caveats: About an eighth of the 65 patients had a largest CD8+ clone above 20% of CD8+ cells. The CD8+ clonality of rheumatoid arthritis patients increased with age, whereas that of healthy controls did not.

Positive magnetic bead selection was used to isolate CD4+ and CD8+ cells; purity was checked by flow cytometry. Per the original data handling: Rarely, patient CD8+ clones larger than 1% corresponded to published virus-specific TCRB sequences. Assay used: immunoSEQ multiplex PCR; TCRdb lists only in-frame clones, some missing. The V and J calls and clone size come from that table; D and trimming were worked out from the DNA. Of under 20,000 clones listed, 85% were seen once; the top ten hold approximately 6.9%. Germline-derived CDR1 and CDR2 are SNHLY and FYNNEI. The CDR3 spans 17 residues. V shed 9 bases and J 0 bases; nucleotides not matched to a gene: 16. Comments on this clone: No antigen is known for it.

The chain carries TRBV2 and TRBJ2-7; 8 positions match TRBD2. The receptor was derived from a middle-aged woman with rheumatoid arthritis. The sequenced material came from CD8+ T cells sorted from blood. The CDR3 sequence is CASMGRREGKISYEQYF. The CDR3 region has the DNA TGTGCCAGTATGGGACGCCGGGAGGGTAAGATCTCCTACGAGCAGTACTTC.